This TCR beta chain is from a study of blood T cell repertoires in COVID-19. Overall study: COVID-19 samples from acute and convalescent phases originated in the United States, Italy and Spain. Nucleic acid was either cDNA or gDNA, and it came from T cells, B-cell-depleted T cells, or PBMCs.

Trimming left V 4 bases short and J 7 bases short, with 17 bases between. Germline lookup yields CDR1 MNHEY and CDR2 SVGAGI. The CDR3 extends over 14 amino acids. In the study's own analysis: Reference gene primers were amplified, and this amplification served to estimate nucleated cell counts. Profiling relied on immunoSEQ multiplex PCR, and the TCRdb table lists in-frame clones only, not all of them. From that table come the V and J calls and clone size; the DNA was used to work out D and trimming. The sample includes roughly 150,000 clones, 83% of them seen just once. The receptor comes from a woman older than 75 with acute or convalescent COVID-19. Sequencing used peripheral blood. This chain joins TRBV6-5 and TRBJ2-7, with TRBD2 as a possible D gene (5 bases). Here the CDR3 reads CASSLDRRRREQYF. CDR3 nucleotides: TGTGCCAGCAGTTTGGACCGACGAAGGAGGGAGCAGTACTTC.